The 28 T cell receptor beta chains presented below share a single source sample, sequenced in a study of blood T cells in healthy people across ages. Primed by a sample-barcoded 5' primer and a J-beta primer mix, a second PCR proceeded for 7 to 11 cycles. TCRdb redid the calling of the 5' RACE reads with MiXCR, one entry per CDR3 protein. The data contain around 1,000,000 distinct CDR3 sequences, almost 25% of them singletons. The sample also formed part of further work on T cells of mothers and their children.

The specimen was blood. These receptor sequences come from a girl aged 2-10 years in good health.

J is TRBJ2-5 and V is TRBV15, with 8 positions matching TRBD1. CDR3 size: 13 residues. V lost 3 bases to trimming and J lost 13 bases; unmatched junction nucleotides: 10. The germline CDR1 and CDR2 sequences are LNHNV and YYDKDF (reference sequence). CDR3 sequence: CATSSDRGSERYF. The CDR3 DNA reads as TGTGCCACCAGCAGCGACAGGGGAAGCGAGCGGTACTTC.

This clonotype has more than one count but fewer than ten. The chain carries TRBV20-1 and TRBJ2-3; D ambiguous. Germline assignment: CDR1 DFQATT and CDR2 SNEGSKA (reference sequence). The V end lost 0 bases, the J end lost 1 base, and 11 bases lay between the germline ends. CDR3 length: 15 residues. The CDR3 DNA follows: TGCAGTGCTAGAGATGACCCTGAGCGCACAGATACGCAGTATTTT. As protein: CSARDDPERTDTQYF.

This clonotype was counted only a few times. An end of the junction does not agree with germline; a read error may underlie this. The chain combines TRBV6-5 with TRBJ1-1, with 7 bases that match TRBD1. Per germline, CDR1 MNHEY and CDR2 SVGAGI. CDR3 length: 15 amino acids. The DNA for the CDR3 is TGTGCCAGCAACAAGTTGAGGGGGCCTAGGACTGAAGCTTCCTTT. It yields the protein CASNKLRGPRTEASF.

This clonotype was observed a single time. The chain uses TRBV7-9 and TRBJ2-5; TRBD1 is a possible D gene (6 bases). Deletions cut 5 bases from V and 5 bases from J, with 18 bases between. Germline V gene sequence: CDR1 SEHNR, CDR2 FQNEAQ (reference sequence). CDR3 length: 15 residues. CDR3 in amino acids: CASSNPGGGLETQYF. CDR3 sequence (DNA): TGTGCCAGCAGCAACCCAGGTGGGGGCTTGGAGACCCAGTACTTC. The whole variable domain, remainder taken from reference TRBV7-9 and TRBJ2-5, is DTGVSQNPRHKITKRGQNVTFRCDPISEHNRLYWYRQTLGQGPEFLTYFQNEAQLEKSRLLSDRFSAERPKGSFSTLEIQRTEQGDSAMYLCASSNPGGGLETQYFGPGTRLLVL.

The chain carries TRBV4-1 and TRBJ2-5; D gene unclear. The J call may not be correct, given that the DNA end is closer to TRBJ2-1. The CDR3 is 14 residues long. CDR1 and CDR2 (germline): MGHRA, YSYEKL. CDR3 sequence reads: CASSSPTIRYEQFF. The CDR3 region has the DNA TGCGCCAGCAGCTCTCCCACCATTCGATATGAGCAGTTCTTC.

J is TRBJ2-2 and V is TRBV3-1; maybe TRBD1 (6 bases). CDR3 length: 17 residues. Germline values: CDR1 LGHDT, CDR2 YNNKEL (reference sequence). V lost 3 bases, J lost 4 bases, and 18 bases lay in between. The CDR3 protein is CASSHGSRGGSTGELFF. CDR3 sequence (DNA): TGTGCCAGCAGCCATGGTTCCAGGGGTGGAAGCACCGGGGAGCTGTTTTTT.

The gene calls are TRBV20-1 and TRBJ2-1; no reliable D call. This CDR3 has 13 amino acids. The V end lost 1 base, the J end lost 8 bases, and 12 bases lay between the germline ends. Germline-derived CDR1 and CDR2 are DFQATT and SNEGSKA (reference sequence). The CDR3 here is CSARVGWGYEQFF. CDR3 DNA sequence: TGCAGTGCTAGAGTTGGATGGGGATATGAGCAGTTCTTC.

This clonotype appeared a few times. The chain uses TRBV7-3 and TRBJ2-1; 7 nucleotides match TRBD1. Germline CDR1 and CDR2: SGHTA and FQGTGA. The V and J ends lost 1 base and 5 bases, in that order; junction bases with no gene match: 8. The CDR3 totals 16 residues. The chain's CDR3 is CASSLMGQGDHNEQFF. In DNA form, the CDR3 reads TGTGCCAGCAGCTTAATGGGGCAGGGGGACCACAATGAGCAGTTCTTC.

The chain is built from TRBV6-2 or TRBV6-3 and TRBJ2-1; perhaps TRBD1 as D (5 bases). CDR3 length: 11 residues. Germline CDR1 is MNHEY and CDR2 is SVGEGT. V lost 6 bases and J 9 bases, leaving 9 bases between the germline ends. CDR3 DNA: TGTGCCAGCAGACAGGCTATTGAGCAGTTCTTC. Encoded protein: CASRQAIEQFF.

CDR3 nucleotide sequence: TGCGCCAGCAGCTTAACGTTTAGCGGGGGGCTATCCTACAATGAGCAGTTCTTC. Residues: CASSLTFSGGLSYNEQFF. The gene calls are TRBV5-1 and TRBJ2-1; 10 nucleotides agree with TRBD2. This CDR3 is built from 18 residues. V shed 2 bases, J shed 1 base, and the junction held 9 bases outside the gene matches. Per the germline V gene, CDR1 is SGHRS and CDR2 is YFSETQ.

Here the CDR3 DNA reads TGTGCCAGCAGCTTAAGACTGAAGGGAAGTACAGGGTATGGCTACACCTTC. Translation gives CASSLRLKGSTGYGYTF. The chain joins TRBV7-2 to TRBJ1-2; maybe TRBD1 (6 bases). Germline-derived CDR1 and CDR2 are SGHTA and FQGNSA. The CDR3 covers 17 residues. With 2 bases removed from V and 5 bases from J, the gap between germline ends came to 21 bases. Supplemented by reference TRBV7-2 and TRBJ1-2, the full variable domain reads GAGVSQSPSNKVTEKGKDVELRCDPISGHTALYWYRQSLGQGLEFLIYFQGNSAPDKSGLPSDRFSAERTGGSVSTLTIQRTQQEDSAVYLCASSLRLKGSTGYGYTFGSGTRLTVV.

J is TRBJ2-5 and V is TRBV20-1; the D gene is possibly TRBD2 (5 bases). Gene TRBJ2-7 matches the end of the DNA better, so the J call may be wrong. The CDR3 is made up of 14 amino acids. CDR1 DFQATT and CDR2 SNEGSKA come from the germline V gene (reference sequence). The CDR3 coding sequence is TGCAGTGCCCCGGACTCAAGGACGGTGGGCGAGCAGTACTTC. Translation: CSAPDSRTVGEQYF.

The chain carries TRBV7-2 and TRBJ2-4, with 8 positions matching TRBD2. The germline CDR1 and CDR2 sequences are SGHTA and FQGNSA. CDR3 length: 14 residues. The junction had 5 bases not matched to a gene; V was cut back by 5 bases and J by 5 bases. The DNA of the CDR3 is TGTGCCAGCAGCCTCCCGACTAGCGAAAACATTCAGTACTTC. Amino acid sequence: CASSLPTSENIQYF.

V and J are TRBV27 and TRBJ2-3, with TRBD2 as a possible D gene (6 bases). Germline lookup yields CDR1 MNHEY and CDR2 SMNVEV (reference sequence). The ends were cut back, 2 bases at V and 2 bases at J, with 14 bases in the middle. This CDR3 region has 16 residues. CDR3 DNA sequence: TGTGCCAGCAGTTTAAAACCGGGACTCAACACAGATACGCAGTATTTT. Protein product: CASSLKPGLNTDTQYF.

V is TRBV15 and J is TRBJ2-5; 8 nucleotides line up with TRBD1. This CDR3 has 15 residues. The junction had 6 bases not matched to a gene; V was cut back by 1 base and J by 5 bases. Germline CDR1 is LNHNV and CDR2 is YYDKDF (reference sequence). The CDR3 coding sequence is TGTGCCACCAGCAGAGCCCGACAGGGGTGGGAGACCCAGTACTTC. It translates to CATSRARQGWETQYF.

The chain joins TRBV29-1 to TRBJ2-1, with no clear D. CDR3 size: 12 residues. The germline gives CDR1 SQVTM, CDR2 ANQGSEA. Trimming stripped 8 bases from V and 6 bases from J, with 14 bases between. As DNA, the CDR3 is TGCAGCCTCATCGATGTCGTCAATGAGCAGTTCTTC. Encoded protein: CSLIDVVNEQFF.

The genes are TRBV7-8 and TRBJ1-5; D perhaps matches TRBD1 (5 bases). There are 14 residues in the CDR3. Germline V CDR1 and CDR2: SGHVS, FQNEAQ. Trimming removed 5 bases at V and 2 bases at J, with 10 bases between. CDR3 sequence reads: CASSATGGNQPQHF. DNA for the CDR3: TGTGCCAGCAGCGCCACGGGGGGCAATCAGCCCCAGCATTTT.

There are a few counts of this clonotype. V and J are TRBV5-1 and TRBJ2-7; 7 bases are shared with TRBD1. This CDR3 contains 15 residues. V lost 4 bases and J lost 2; bases outside the gene matches: 9. Germline CDR1 is SGHRS and CDR2 is YFSETQ. For the CDR3, the DNA is TGCGCCAGCAGCCCGGGGACAGAGATTACCTACGAGCAGTACTTC. It codes for CASSPGTEITYEQYF. Full variable domain (remainder filled in from reference TRBV5-1 and TRBJ2-7): KAGVTQTPRYLIKTRGQQVTLSCSPISGHRSVSWYQQTPGQGLQFLFEYFSETQRNKGNFPGRFSGRQFSNSRSEMNVSTLELGDSALYLCASSPGTEITYEQYFGPGTRLTVT.

The V gene is TRBV6-1, the J gene TRBJ2-5; the D gene is possibly TRBD2 (6 bases). CDR1 and CDR2 from the germline V gene are MNHNS and SASEGT. The CDR3 is 17 amino acids. V lost 6 bases, J lost 2 bases, and 22 bases lay in between. DNA for the CDR3: TGTGCCAGCAGCCCTATACGTTGGAGGGTCCGTCAAGAGACCCAGTACTTC. It codes for CASSPIRWRVRQETQYF.

The V gene is TRBV4-3, the J gene TRBJ2-7, with D uncertain. The CDR3 has 15 residues. The ends were cut back, 3 bases at V and 3 bases at J, with 15 bases in the middle. The germline CDR1 and CDR2 sequences are LGHNA and YSLEER. CDR3 loop: CASSQGLGGLYEQYF. Here the CDR3 DNA reads TGCGCCAGCAGCCAGGGTCTGGGCGGCCTCTACGAGCAGTACTTC.

This clonotype has more than one count but fewer than ten. The rearrangement joins TRBV20-1 to TRBJ1-1; the D gene is possibly TRBD1 (5 bases). The V end lost 0 bases, the J end lost 0 bases, and 11 bases lay between the germline ends. Germline V gives CDR1 DFQATT, CDR2 SNEGSKA (reference sequence). There are 15 residues in the CDR3. The CDR3 DNA reads TGCAGTGCTAGAGAGTTCAGGGATCTGAACACTGAAGCTTTCTTT. It codes for CSAREFRDLNTEAFF.

The chain links TRBV10-3 to TRBJ1-1; D is perhaps TRBD1 (6 bases). The CDR3 sequence is 12 residues long. Trimming removed 6 bases from V and 5 bases from J, with 10 bases in between. CDR1 and CDR2 from the germline V gene are ENHRY and SYGVKD. The CDR3 sequence is CAIRQGETEAFF. The CDR3 region has the DNA TGTGCCATCAGACAGGGAGAAACTGAAGCTTTCTTT.

This clonotype has more than one count but fewer than ten. The chain recombines TRBV29-1 with TRBJ2-1, with D uncertain. Trimming pared 1 base from V and 5 bases from J, leaving 12 bases between. There are 14 residues in the CDR3. In germline, CDR1 is SQVTM, CDR2 ANQGSEA. In DNA form, the CDR3 reads TGCAGCGTTGAAGTAGGAGCTGGGCACAATGAGCAGTTCTTC. This gives the protein CSVEVGAGHNEQFF.

This clonotype occurred a few times. The chain recombines TRBV5-5 with TRBJ2-7, with a possible D match to TRBD1 (6 bases). The last part of the DNA fits TRBJ2-1 better; the J call may be wrong. The CDR3 contains 15 residues. Germline CDR1 and CDR2: SGHKS and YYEKEE (reference sequence). The CDR3 DNA reads as TGTGCCAGCAGTTACCTCGGACAGCGCTACAATGAGCAGTTCTTC. Its translation: CASSYLGQRYNEQFF.

This clonotype was observed a handful of times. Possible read error: a much larger clone is one base away. The gene calls are TRBV20-1 and TRBJ2-5; no clear D gene. This CDR3 comprises 13 residues. Per the germline V gene, CDR1 is DFQATT and CDR2 is SNEGSKA (reference sequence). CDR3 protein: CGASGSNQETQYF. In DNA, the CDR3 is TGCGGTGCTAGTGGGTCGAACCAAGAGACCCAGTACTTC.

Only a few counts were recorded for this clonotype. This chain connects TRBV7-3 to TRBJ2-3; no clear D gene. There are 13 residues in the CDR3. V lost 6 bases, J lost 1 base, and 8 bases lay in between. Per the germline V gene, CDR1 is SGHTA and CDR2 is FQGTGA. CDR3 coding DNA: TGTGCCAGCAGACCACACGGCACAGATACGCAGTATTTT. Translating gives CASRPHGTDTQYF.

The chain employs TRBV6-1 and TRBJ2-2; 8 bases align to TRBD2. V shed 5 bases, J shed 5 bases, and the junction held 10 bases outside the gene matches. Germline CDR1 MNHNS, CDR2 SASEGT. The CDR3 is made up of 16 amino acids. Here the CDR3 DNA reads TGTGCCAGCAGTATGACGGCCAGCGGGAGAACCGGGGAGCTGTTTTTT. Protein sequence: CASSMTASGRTGELFF.

Points on this clonotype: At one boundary the junction diverges from the germline segment, which might be a read error. The V and J genes are TRBV6-4 and TRBJ2-1; 9 bases agree with TRBD1. The CDR3 consists of 17 residues. Per the germline V gene, CDR1 is MRHNA and CDR2 is SNTAGT. The CDR3 DNA follows: TGTGCCAGCAGTATGACGGGACAGGGCTTTTCCTACTATGAGCAGTTCTTC. Its protein is CASSMTGQGFSYYEQFF.